This is a list of T cell receptor beta chains from one sample in a study of T cells expressing NK-cell markers. TCRdb reprocessed the 5' RACE reads and keeps a single row for each CDR3 protein, giving no DNA. Its clone listing holds around 280,000 distinct CDR3 sequences. Sequences were obtained from blood T cells: a sorted CD56 or NKG2C T cell subset, CD4+ or CD8+ T cells, or bulk PBMC T cells (not recorded which). These receptors originate from a young man in good health. Both conserved end residues are part of each CDR3. Each record gives: J gene, V gene, CDR3 protein.

J: TRBJ1-2; V: TRBV12-3/TRBV12-4; CDR3: CASSLPASGYTF
J: TRBJ1-5; V: TRBV24-1; CDR3: CATANRGNQPQHF
J: TRBJ2-7; V: TRBV4-3; CDR3: CASSQELAGVKQYF
J: TRBJ2-3; V: TRBV5-1; CDR3: CASRDLTGPGYTDTQYF
J: TRBJ1-5; V: TRBV7-8; CDR3: CASSLVGGPSNQPQHF
J: TRBJ1-2; V: TRBV30; CDR3: CAWSVLRGNYGYTF
J: TRBJ2-6; V: TRBV12-3/TRBV12-4; CDR3: CASCMGRSGANVLTF
J: TRBJ1-5; V: TRBV12-3/TRBV12-4; CDR3: CASSHTVRGEPQHF
J: TRBJ1-4; V: TRBV21-1; CDR3: CASSCAGIVGPATNEKLFF
J: TRBJ1-3; V: TRBV18; CDR3: CASSPGSSYSGNTIYF
J: TRBJ2-5; V: TRBV5-1; CDR3: CASSSGQASATQYF
J: TRBJ2-1; V: TRBV7-2; CDR3: CASSLIPSGLNEQFF
J: TRBJ1-1; V: TRBV12-3/TRBV12-4; CDR3: CASNIQGKTEAFF
J: TRBJ2-7; V: TRBV18; CDR3: CASSPGRFAGGQDEQYF
J: TRBJ1-4; V: TRBV29-1; CDR3: CSVQGSSTNEKLFF
J: TRBJ2-1; V: TRBV10-3; CDR3: CAISESAGLAGSNEQFF
J: TRBJ1-2; V: TRBV12-3/TRBV12-4; CDR3: CASSFRQGRGYTF
J: TRBJ2-1; V: TRBV10-3; CDR3: CAIRGSPGTSEDEQFF
J: TRBJ2-1; V: TRBV19; CDR3: CASSIERLAGGPSYNEQFF
J: TRBJ2-7; V: TRBV5-1; CDR3: CASSSYQTGTSGREYEQYF
J: TRBJ2-7; V: TRBV9; CDR3: CASSGTSGMGEQYF
J: TRBJ2-1; V: TRBV20-1; CDR3: CSAFGGTGWGEQFF
J: TRBJ2-1; V: TRBV3-1; CDR3: CASSQSARGWSEQFF
J: TRBJ2-1; V: TRBV12-3/TRBV12-4; CDR3: CASTPGRGSYNEQFF
J: TRBJ2-3; V: TRBV12-3/TRBV12-4; CDR3: CASSLISGDTQYF
J: TRBJ2-1; V: TRBV7-8; CDR3: CASSLVPLRSYNEQFF
J: TRBJ2-1; V: TRBV4-1; CDR3: CASSPIPTDRGKDNEQFF
J: TRBJ2-5; V: TRBV18; CDR3: CASSPQQETQYF
J: TRBJ2-3; V: TRBV7-2; CDR3: CASSLVRGTDTQYF
J: TRBJ2-1; V: TRBV29-1; CDR3: CSVERWDADSYNEQFF
J: TRBJ2-2; V: TRBV12-3/TRBV12-4; CDR3: CASRRLAGRGELFF
J: TRBJ1-4; V: TRBV20-1; CDR3: CSARGVSEKLFF
J: TRBJ1-2; V: TRBV21-1; CDR3: CASSKGHYGYTF
J: TRBJ1-2; V: TRBV29-1; CDR3: CSATSTVYGYTF
J: TRBJ2-2; V: TRBV15; CDR3: CATSRAGGGTINGELFF
J: TRBJ2-3; V: TRBV7-2; CDR3: CASSPNGLLNTDTQYF
J: TRBJ2-3; V: TRBV14; CDR3: CASSEGQGVDTDTQYF
J: TRBJ2-7; V: TRBV15; CDR3: CATSRGLPGQGAYEQYF
J: TRBJ2-2; V: TRBV20-1; CDR3: CSARAPGLAGGYTGELFF
J: TRBJ1-1; V: TRBV12-3/TRBV12-4; CDR3: CASSIRDQRNTEAFF
J: TRBJ2-1; V: TRBV24-1; CDR3: CATSDFLDRNEQFF
J: TRBJ2-7; V: TRBV3-1; CDR3: CASSPPHAPYEQYF
J: TRBJ2-3; V: TRBV20-1; CDR3: CSASPDGADTQYF
J: TRBJ2-2; V: TRBV30; CDR3: CAWNPSGTGELFF
J: TRBJ2-3; V: TRBV24-1; CDR3: CATSEWTSGADTQYF
J: TRBJ2-2; V: TRBV12-3/TRBV12-4; CDR3: CASSFRPGAGELFF
J: TRBJ1-5; V: TRBV4-3; CDR3: CASSQDRLGDQPQHF
J: TRBJ2-1; V: TRBV11-3; CDR3: CASSFPPYNEQFF
J: TRBJ1-6; V: TRBV6-1; CDR3: CASSLGIQGNSPLHF
J: TRBJ2-3; V: TRBV6-5; CDR3: CASSFSGRAGTDTQYF
J: TRBJ2-1; V: TRBV4-2; CDR3: CASSQDRRDEQFF
J: TRBJ1-5; V: TRBV5-1; CDR3: CASSADRDQPQHF
J: TRBJ2-7; V: TRBV7-2; CDR3: CASSLVGTSEGYEQYF
J: TRBJ2-1; V: TRBV10-3; CDR3: CAISQFGTEVYNEQFF
J: TRBJ2-5; V: TRBV28; CDR3: CASKFGRGKNQETQYF
J: TRBJ2-1; V: TRBV29-1; CDR3: CSVEFVPAYNEQFF
J: TRBJ2-5; V: TRBV20-1; CDR3: CSAIGQGSQYF
J: TRBJ1-5; V: TRBV4-3; CDR3: CASSQETGGQPQHF
J: TRBJ2-4; V: TRBV29-1; CDR3: CSVEAGGFQYF
J: TRBJ1-2; V: TRBV5-1; CDR3: CASSPTGLGYGYTF